This TCR beta chain originates from a study of T cells in Graves' hyperthyroidism and ophthalmopathy. RNA transcripts gave rise to amplified TCR beta CDR3 regions. The TCR CDR3 was amplified in a first-round RT-PCR using the HTBI primer set. TCRdb analysed the multiplex PCR reads with MiXCR anew, one entry per CDR3 protein. Here the sample spans around 450,000 distinct CDR3 sequences, 15% to 17% being singletons. This CDR3 has 12 amino acids. V was cut by 6 bases and J by 10 bases, with 10 bases left in between. Per the germline V gene, CDR1 is MNHNS and CDR2 is SASEGT. An absence of ophthalmopathy progression within 18 months meant stable Graves' hyperthyroidism.

Sequencing input: blood. The V and J genes are TRBV6-1 and TRBJ1-6; the D is unclear. This clonotype was obtained from a woman aged 18-29 years with Graves' hyperthyroidism. CDR3 DNA: TGTGCCAGCAGCCGCCTCGGCTCACCCCTCCACTTT. Translated: CASSRLGSPLHF.